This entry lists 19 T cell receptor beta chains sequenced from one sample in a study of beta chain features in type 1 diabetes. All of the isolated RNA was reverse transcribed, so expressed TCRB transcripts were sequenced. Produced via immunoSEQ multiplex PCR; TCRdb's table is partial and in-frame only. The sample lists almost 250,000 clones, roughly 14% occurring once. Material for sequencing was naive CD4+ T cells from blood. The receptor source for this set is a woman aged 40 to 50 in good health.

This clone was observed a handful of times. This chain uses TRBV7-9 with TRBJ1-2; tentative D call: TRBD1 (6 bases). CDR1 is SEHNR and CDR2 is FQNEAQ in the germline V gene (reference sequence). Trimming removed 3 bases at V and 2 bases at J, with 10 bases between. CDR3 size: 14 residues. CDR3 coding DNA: TGTGCCAGCAGCTTCACGGGGGGCAACTATGGCTACACCTTC. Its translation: CASSFTGGNYGYTF.

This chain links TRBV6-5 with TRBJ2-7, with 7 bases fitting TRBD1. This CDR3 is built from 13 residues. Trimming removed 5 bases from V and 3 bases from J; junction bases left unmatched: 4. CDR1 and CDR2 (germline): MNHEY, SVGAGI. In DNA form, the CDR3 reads TGTGCCAGCAGTAGGACAGGCCTCTACGAGCAGTACTTC. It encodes CASSRTGLYEQYF.

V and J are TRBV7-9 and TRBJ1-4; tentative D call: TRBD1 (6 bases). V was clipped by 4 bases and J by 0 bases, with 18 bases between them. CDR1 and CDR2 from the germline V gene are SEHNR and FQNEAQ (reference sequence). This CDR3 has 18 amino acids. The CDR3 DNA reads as TGTGCCAGCAGCTCTCCCTACAGGGCCGTTGCAACTAATGAAAAACTGTTTTTT. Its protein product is CASSSPYRAVATNEKLFF.

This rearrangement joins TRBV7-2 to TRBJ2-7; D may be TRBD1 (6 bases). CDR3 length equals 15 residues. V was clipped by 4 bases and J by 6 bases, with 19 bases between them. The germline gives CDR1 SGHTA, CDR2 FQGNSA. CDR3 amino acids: CASSSDIGQGREQYF. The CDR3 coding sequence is TGTGCCAGCAGCTCGGACATAGGTCAGGGGCGCGAGCAGTACTTC.

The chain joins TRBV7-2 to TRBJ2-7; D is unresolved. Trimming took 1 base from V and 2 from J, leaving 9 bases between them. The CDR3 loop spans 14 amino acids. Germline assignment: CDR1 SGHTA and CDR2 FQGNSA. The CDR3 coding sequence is TGTGCCAGCAGCTTAGGATATACGGCCTACGAGCAGTACTTC. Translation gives CASSLGYTAYEQYF.

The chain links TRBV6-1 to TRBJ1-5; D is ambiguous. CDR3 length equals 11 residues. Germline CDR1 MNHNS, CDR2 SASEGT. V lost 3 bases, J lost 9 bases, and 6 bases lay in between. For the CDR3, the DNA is TGTGCCAGCAGTGATTTTCTGCCCCAGCATTTT. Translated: CASSDFLPQHF.

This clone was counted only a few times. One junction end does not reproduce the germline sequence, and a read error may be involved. The chain's CDR3 is CASSQDRDREGAF. CDR3 DNA: TGCGCCAGCAGCCAAGATCGCGACAGGGAAGGCGCCTTC. The V gene is TRBV4-1, the J gene TRBJ1-2; TRBD1 matches 7 bases. This CDR3 region has 13 residues. Germline-derived CDR1 and CDR2 are MGHRA and YSYEKL.

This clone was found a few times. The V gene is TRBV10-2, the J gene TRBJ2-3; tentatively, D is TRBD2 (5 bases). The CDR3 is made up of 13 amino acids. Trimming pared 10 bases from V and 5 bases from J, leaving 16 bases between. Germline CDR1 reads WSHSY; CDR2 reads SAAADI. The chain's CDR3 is CATATRAGDTQYF. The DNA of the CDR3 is TGCGCCACCGCAACTAGGGCTGGAGATACGCAGTATTTT.

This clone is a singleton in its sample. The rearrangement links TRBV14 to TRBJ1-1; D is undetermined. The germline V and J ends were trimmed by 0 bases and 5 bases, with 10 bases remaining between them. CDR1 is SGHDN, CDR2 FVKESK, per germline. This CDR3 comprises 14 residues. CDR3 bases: TGTGCCAGCAGCCAAGATAGATCGGGAACTGAAGCTTTCTTT. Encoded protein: CASSQDRSGTEAFF.

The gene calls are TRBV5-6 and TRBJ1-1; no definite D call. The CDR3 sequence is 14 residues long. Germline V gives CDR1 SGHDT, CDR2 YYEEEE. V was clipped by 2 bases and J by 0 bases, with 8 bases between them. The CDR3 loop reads CASSFGELNTEAFF. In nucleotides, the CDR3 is TGTGCCAGCAGCTTCGGGGAACTGAACACTGAAGCTTTCTTT.

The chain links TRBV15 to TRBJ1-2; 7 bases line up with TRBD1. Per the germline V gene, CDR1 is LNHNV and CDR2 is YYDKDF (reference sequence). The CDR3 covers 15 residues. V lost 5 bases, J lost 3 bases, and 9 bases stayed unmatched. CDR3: CATSVTGDPYYGYTF. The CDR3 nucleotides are TGTGCCACCAGCGTTACAGGGGACCCCTACTATGGCTACACCTTC.

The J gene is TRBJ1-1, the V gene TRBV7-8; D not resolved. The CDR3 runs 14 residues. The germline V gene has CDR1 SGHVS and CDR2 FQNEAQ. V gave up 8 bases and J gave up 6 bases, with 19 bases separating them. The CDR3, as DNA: TGTGCCAGCGGTTCCCTTCGGGTCACGGCTGAAGCTTTCTTT. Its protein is CASGSLRVTAEAFF.

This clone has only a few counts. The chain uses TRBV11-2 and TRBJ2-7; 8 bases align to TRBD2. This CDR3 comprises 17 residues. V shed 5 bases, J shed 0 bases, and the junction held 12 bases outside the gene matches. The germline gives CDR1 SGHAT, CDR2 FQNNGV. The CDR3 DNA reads TGTGCCAGCAGCCCGACGCGGGCGGGGGGCCACTCCTACGAGCAGTACTTC. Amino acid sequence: CASSPTRAGGHSYEQYF.

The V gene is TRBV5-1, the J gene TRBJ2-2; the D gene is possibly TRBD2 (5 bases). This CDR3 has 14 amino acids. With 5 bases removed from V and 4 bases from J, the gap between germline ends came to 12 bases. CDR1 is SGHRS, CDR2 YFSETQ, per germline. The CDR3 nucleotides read TGCGCCAGCAGAATTAGCGAGATCACCGGGGAGCTGTTTTTT. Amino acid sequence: CASRISEITGELFF.

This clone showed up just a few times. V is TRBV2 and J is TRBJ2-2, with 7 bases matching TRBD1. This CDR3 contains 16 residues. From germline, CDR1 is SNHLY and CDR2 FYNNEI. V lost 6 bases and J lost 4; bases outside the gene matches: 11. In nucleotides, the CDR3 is TGTGCCAGCAGGGAAAGGGGGCTGCGAGCCACCGGGGAGCTGTTTTTT. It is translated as CASRERGLRATGELFF.

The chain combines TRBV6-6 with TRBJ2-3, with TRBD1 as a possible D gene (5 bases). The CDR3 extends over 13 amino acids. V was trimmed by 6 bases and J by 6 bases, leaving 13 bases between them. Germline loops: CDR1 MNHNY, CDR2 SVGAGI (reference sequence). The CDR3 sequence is CASSLRELDTQYF. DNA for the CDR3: TGTGCCAGCAGCCTCAGGGAACTTGATACGCAGTATTTT.

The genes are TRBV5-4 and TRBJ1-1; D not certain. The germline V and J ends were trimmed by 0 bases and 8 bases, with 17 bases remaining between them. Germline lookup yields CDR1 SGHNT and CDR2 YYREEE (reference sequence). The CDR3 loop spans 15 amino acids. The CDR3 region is CASSLAGITAIEAFF. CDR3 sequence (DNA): TGTGCCAGCAGCTTGGCGGGGATCACAGCCATAGAAGCTTTCTTT.

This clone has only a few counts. The CDR3: CASSLNSQGANSPLHF. CDR3 nucleotide sequence: TGTGCCAGCAGCTTAAACAGTCAGGGGGCGAACTCACCCCTCCACTTT. The chain uses TRBV7-9 and TRBJ1-6; 8 nucleotides agree with TRBD1. The CDR3 runs to 16 residues. Trimming cost V 2 bases and J 10 bases; bases outside gene matches: 10. CDR1 is SEHNR, CDR2 FQNEAQ, per germline (reference sequence).

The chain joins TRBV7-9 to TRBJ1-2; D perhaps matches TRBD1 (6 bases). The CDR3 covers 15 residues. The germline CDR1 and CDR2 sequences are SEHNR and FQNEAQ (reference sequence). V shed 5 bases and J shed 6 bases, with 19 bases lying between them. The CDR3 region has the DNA TGTGCCAGCAGCACTAGACCCCAGGGGAACGATGGCTACACCTTC. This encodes CASSTRPQGNDGYTF.